The 25 T cell receptor beta chains presented below share a single source sample, sequenced in a study of blood T cell repertoires in COVID-19. This table comes from immunoSEQ multiplex PCR, and its TCRdb copy is limited to in-frame clones, with some not included. The repertoire includes about 18,000 clones, more than 75% of them detected once, and roughly 16% sits in the top ten. Sequenced input: peripheral blood. The receptors shown here come from a human donor in a cohort sampled during active COVID-19.

This clone was found a few times. The chain's CDR3 is CASSIPIQDRRNTEAFF. The CDR3 nucleotides read TGTGCCAGTAGTATCCCGATCCAGGACAGGAGGAACACTGAAGCTTTCTTT. V and J are TRBV19 and TRBJ1-1, with 7 bases fitting TRBD1. Looked up from germline, CDR1 is LNHDA and CDR2 is SQIVND (reference sequence). The ends lost 3 bases at V and 1 base at J; junction bases unmatched: 11. This CDR3 contains 17 residues. The full variable domain, with the rest looked up from reference TRBV19 and TRBJ1-1, is DGGITQSPKYLFRKEGQNVTLSCEQNLNHDAMYWYRQDPGQGLRLIYYSQIVNDFQKGDIAEGYSVSREKKESFPLTVTSAQKNPTAFYLCASSIPIQDRRNTEAFFGQGTRLTVV.

The gene calls are TRBV6-2 or TRBV6-3 and TRBJ2-1, with D perhaps matching TRBD2 (5 bases). The CDR3 totals 12 residues. Trimming took off 5 bases at V and 7 bases at J, with 9 bases between the two ends. CDR1 and CDR2 (germline): MNHEY, SVGEGT. CDR3 DNA sequence: TGTGCCAGCAGTCGAACTAGGAATGAGCAGTTCTTC. This sequence encodes CASSRTRNEQFF.

This chain links TRBV2 with TRBJ2-5; the match to TRBD2 covers 10 bases. J lost 5 bases, V lost 8 bases, and 11 bases had no gene match. From germline, CDR1 is SNHLY and CDR2 FYNNEI. This CDR3 comprises 15 residues. The CDR3, as DNA: TGTGCCAGCGGGGGACCTAGCGGGAGTTGGGAGACCCAGTACTTC. This codes for CASGGPSGSWETQYF.

The chain links TRBV5-1 to TRBJ1-1, with TRBD1 matching over 9 bases. The J segment lost 2 bases and the V segment lost 4 bases, leaving 3 bases of the junction unmatched. The CDR3 contains 14 residues. Germline V gene lookup returns CDR1 SGHRS and CDR2 YFSETQ. The CDR3 DNA sequence: TGCGCCAGCAGCGCACAGGGGGCTAACACTGAAGCTTTCTTT. Translating gives CASSAQGANTEAFF.

The chain is built from TRBV9 and TRBJ1-2; 9 nucleotides line up with TRBD1. After removal of 3 bases from V and 6 bases from J, the junction contained 6 bases not matched to a gene. Germline V CDR1 and CDR2: SGDLS, YYNGEE. This CDR3 region has 14 residues. CDR3 sequence reads: CASSGGQGPHGYTF. As DNA, the CDR3 is TGTGCCAGCAGCGGGGGACAGGGTCCTCATGGCTACACCTTC.

This clone has a single count. Sequence at one end of the junction differs from germline and may be a read error. This sequence joins TRBV6-2 or TRBV6-3 and TRBJ2-7, with a possible D match to TRBD2 (6 bases). The CDR3 runs to 15 residues. Germline V gene data show CDR1 as MNHEY and CDR2 as SVGEGT. The CDR3 nucleotides read TGTGTCAGCAGTTACCCGGGACTGGAGACCTACGAGCAGTACTTC. This encodes CVSSYPGLETYEQYF.

V is TRBV10-1 and J is TRBJ2-4; maybe TRBD1 (5 bases). Looked up from germline, CDR1 is WNHNN and CDR2 is SYGVQD (reference sequence). The CDR3 covers 14 residues. The CDR3 loop reads CGCQKGLVKNIQYF. The CDR3 DNA reads as TGCGGGTGCCAAAAGGGGCTGGTCAAAAACATTCAGTACTTC.

The chain combines TRBV2 with TRBJ1-5; D perhaps matches TRBD1 (6 bases). From germline, CDR1 is SNHLY and CDR2 FYNNEI. This CDR3 is 13 amino acids long. V was clipped by 6 bases and J by 5 bases, with 11 bases between them. CDR3 residues: CASRENRDQPQHF. The CDR3 bases are TGTGCCAGCAGGGAGAACAGGGATCAGCCCCAGCATTTT.

V is TRBV7-9 and J is TRBJ2-5, with a tentative D call TRBD1 (6 bases). Trimming removed 5 bases at V and 4 bases at J, with 8 bases between. The CDR3 loop spans 12 amino acids. Per germline, CDR1 SEHNR and CDR2 FQNEAQ (reference sequence). The CDR3 sequence: CASSGGGETQYF. Here the CDR3 DNA reads TGTGCCAGCAGCGGGGGCGGAGAGACCCAGTACTTC.

The chain is built from TRBV7-9 and TRBJ2-1; 7 bases map to TRBD2. J was trimmed by 1 base and V by 0 bases; bases with no gene match: 3. The germline gives CDR1 SEHNR, CDR2 FQNEAQ (reference sequence). CDR3 length: 16 residues. The CDR3 DNA follows: TGTGCCAGCAGCTTAGCGGGCGGGGGATCCTACAATGAGCAGTTCTTC. This codes for CASSLAGGGSYNEQFF.

Written as DNA, the CDR3 is TGTGCCAGTAGTATATTGACAGGGGGCACAGATACGCAGTATTTT. Amino acids: CASSILTGGTDTQYF. This chain uses TRBV19 with TRBJ2-3, with 8 positions matching TRBD1. Losses at the gene ends were 2 bases for V and 1 base for J; bases not matched to a gene: 2. The CDR3 runs 15 residues. The germline V gene has CDR1 LNHDA and CDR2 SQIVND (reference sequence).

The gene calls are TRBV5-1 and TRBJ2-4; 8 nucleotides line up with TRBD2. CDR1 and CDR2 from the germline V gene are SGHRS and YFSETQ. The length of the CDR3 is 15 residues. V dropped 4 bases and J dropped 6; count of bases not matched to a gene: 9. Here the CDR3 DNA reads TGCGCCAGCAGCCGGGTAGCGGGGCCCTTAAACATTCAGTACTTC. Its translation is CASSRVAGPLNIQYF.

The rearrangement uses TRBV4-3 and TRBJ2-7; D ambiguous. Deletions cut 0 bases from V and 2 bases from J, with 8 bases between. The germline V gene encodes CDR1 LGHNA and CDR2 YSLEER. There are 14 residues in the CDR3. The CDR3 bases are TGCGCCAGCAGCCAAGACCAGGCCACCTACGAGCAGTACTTC. It specifies CASSQDQATYEQYF.

This sequence joins TRBV19 and TRBJ2-5; TRBD2 aligns across 13 bases. The CDR3 length is 15 residues. Trimming removed 6 bases from V and 5 bases from J; junction bases left unmatched: 6. Germline CDR1 and CDR2: LNHDA and SQIVND (reference sequence). CDR3 amino acids: CASSARTSGGETQYF. The CDR3 DNA follows: TGTGCCAGTAGCGCGAGGACTAGCGGGGGTGAGACCCAGTACTTC.

The chain couples TRBV7-9 to TRBJ2-7; a possible D gene is TRBD1 (7 bases). Germline V CDR1 and CDR2: SEHNR, FQNEAQ (reference sequence). V lost 5 bases and J 3 bases, leaving 11 bases between the germline ends. The CDR3 contains 13 residues. The DNA of the CDR3 is TGTGCCAGCAGCCGCGGGACAGACTACGAGCAGTACTTC. Its translation is CASSRGTDYEQYF. Drawing the rest from reference TRBV7-9 and TRBJ2-7, the complete variable domain is DTGVSQNPRHKITKRGQNVTFRCDPISEHNRLYWYRQTLGQGPEFLTYFQNEAQLEKSRLLSDRFSAERPKGSFSTLEIQRTEQGDSAMYLCASSRGTDYEQYFGPGTRLTVT.

This chain connects TRBV29-1 to TRBJ2-7; the D gene is possibly TRBD1 (7 bases). CDR1 is SQVTM and CDR2 is ANQGSEA in the germline V gene. The CDR3 is 13 residues long. V was cut by 3 bases and J by 3 bases, with 12 bases left in between. This chain's CDR3 is CSVESGGLYEQYF. Here the CDR3 DNA reads TGCAGCGTTGAGTCAGGGGGACTCTACGAGCAGTACTTC.

This chain joins TRBV30 and TRBJ2-5; D is perhaps TRBD1 (5 bases). Trimming took off 2 bases at V and 4 bases at J, with 17 bases between the two ends. The CDR3 sequence is 15 residues long. Germline V gives CDR1 GTSNPN, CDR2 SVGIG (reference sequence). CDR3 loop: CAWSPDSGAPETQYF. CDR3 DNA sequence: TGTGCCTGGAGTCCCGACAGTGGGGCCCCAGAGACCCAGTACTTC.

V and J are TRBV30 and TRBJ2-1; D perhaps matches TRBD1 (5 bases). Germline V lookup: CDR1 GTSNPN, CDR2 SVGIG (reference sequence). This CDR3 comprises 12 residues. V dropped 4 bases and J dropped 6 bases, with 10 bases sitting between them. The CDR3 region is CAWTRARNEQFF. Written as DNA, the CDR3 is TGTGCCTGGACCAGGGCGCGCAATGAGCAGTTCTTC.

The chain links TRBV29-1 to TRBJ1-2, with TRBD1 matching over 8 bases. CDR3 length: 16 residues. After removal of 6 bases from V and 4 bases from J, the junction contained 16 bases not matched to a gene. The V gene's germline CDR1 is SQVTM and CDR2 ANQGSEA. The CDR3 loop is CSVSLTDRGDPYGYTF. The CDR3 region has the DNA TGCAGCGTCTCATTAACCGACAGGGGAGACCCCTATGGCTACACCTTC.

This clone has just one count. The chain employs TRBV11-2 and TRBJ1-2, with D perhaps matching TRBD1 (5 bases). Trimming shortened V by 5 bases and J by 8 bases, and 27 bases separated the two germline ends. This CDR3 comprises 17 residues. CDR1 is SGHAT and CDR2 is FQNNGV in the germline V gene. The CDR3, as DNA: TGTGCCAGCAGCCTAATGTCCCAGGGCAGGGAATTAGGGGGCTACACCTTC. This encodes CASSLMSQGRELGGYTF.

In its sample, this clone was seen a few times. V and J are TRBV5-6 and TRBJ2-7; 11 positions match TRBD2. With V trimmed by 4 bases and J by 4 bases, 10 bases remained unmatched. Germline V CDR1 and CDR2: SGHDT, YYEEEE. This CDR3 spans 16 amino acids. The CDR3 spells CASSTFRLAGFYEQYF. CDR3 nucleotide sequence: TGTGCCAGCAGCACTTTCCGACTAGCGGGGTTTTACGAGCAGTACTTC. Complete variable domain (other parts from reference TRBV5-6 and TRBJ2-7): DAGVTQSPTHLIKTRGQQVTLRCSPKSGHDTVSWYQQALGQGPQFIFQYYEEEERQRGNFPDRFSGHQFPNYSSELNVNALLLGDSALYLCASSTFRLAGFYEQYFGPGTRLTVT.

The rearrangement links TRBV5-1 to TRBJ2-5; D remains unclear. The V and J ends lost 0 bases and 7 bases respectively, with 10 bases between them. This CDR3 contains 13 residues. Germline V CDR1 and CDR2: SGHRS, YFSETQ. As DNA, the CDR3 is TGCGCCAGCAGCTTGGACAGAACGTGGACCCAGTACTTC. It yields the protein CASSLDRTWTQYF.

This sequence joins TRBV7-9 and TRBJ1-2, with a weak D call TRBD1 (6 bases). Germline V gene data show CDR1 as SEHNR and CDR2 as FQNEAQ (reference sequence). The CDR3 is made up of 12 amino acids. Trimming stripped 8 bases from V and 1 base from J, with 8 bases between. The CDR3 DNA is TGTGCCAGCGGGGGCGTTAACTATGGCTACACCTTC. Its translation is CASGGVNYGYTF.

The rearrangement joins TRBV19 to TRBJ2-3; 9 nucleotides align to TRBD1. CDR3 length: 16 residues. The junction had 6 bases not matched to a gene; V was cut back by 2 bases and J by 3 bases. Germline V gene lookup returns CDR1 LNHDA and CDR2 SQIVND (reference sequence). Here the CDR3 DNA reads TGTGCCAGTAGTATACTCGGGACAGGGCGGACAGATACGCAGTATTTT. Translation: CASSILGTGRTDTQYF.

The rearrangement uses TRBV28 and TRBJ1-1, with a possible D match to TRBD1 (6 bases). Deletions cut 7 bases from V and 4 bases from J, with 10 bases between. This CDR3 is built from 12 residues. Per germline, CDR1 MDHEN and CDR2 SYDVKM. The CDR3 reads CASTTGITEAFF. The CDR3 DNA is TGTGCCAGCACTACAGGGATCACTGAAGCTTTCTTT.